A single sample gave rise to the 2 T cell receptor beta chains below, sequenced in a study of response to subunit inactivated influenza vaccine. TCRdb analysed the RT-PCR reads with MiXCR anew, one entry per CDR3 protein. Of about 520,000 distinct CDR3 sequences listed, roughly 7.9% were seen once; the top ten hold roughly 13%. Material: PBMCs from blood, obtained about 24 months after vaccination. These receptors were taken from a man between 50 and 69 years old who received an inactivated influenza vaccine.

The V and J genes are TRBV20-1 and TRBJ1-3, with D maybe TRBD1 (5 bases). The V gene lost 4 bases and the J gene lost 0 bases, with 7 bases spanning the gap. The CDR3 sequence is 13 residues long. Germline CDR1 reads DFQATT; CDR2 reads SNEGSKA (reference sequence). The CDR3 loop is CSATGISGNTIYF. The CDR3 nucleotides read TGCAGTGCTACAGGGATCTCTGGAAACACCATATATTTT.

This chain uses TRBV20-1 with TRBJ2-7; D is ambiguous. The germline V and J ends were trimmed by 0 bases and 2 bases, with 8 bases remaining between them. The germline CDR1 and CDR2 sequences are DFQATT and SNEGSKA (reference sequence). The length of the CDR3 is 13 residues. For the CDR3, the DNA is TGCAGTGCTAGAGACCCGACCACCTACGAGCAGTACTTC. It specifies CSARDPTTYEQYF.